This T cell receptor (beta chain) derives from a study of cytomegalovirus exposure and HLA in healthy donors. Use of 60 Vbeta and 13 Jbeta primers characterized the PCR. The data were produced by immunoSEQ multiplex PCR, yet TCRdb's version contains in-frame clones alone and is incomplete. The table shows 150,000 to 200,000 clones, with roughly 80% occurring only once. The receptor was derived from a man between 18 and 29 years old in good health and CMV-seropositive. Sequencing was performed on PBMCs.

CDR3 sequence: CASSRGNYGYTF. In DNA form, the CDR3 reads TGTGCCAGCAGCCGAGGGAACTATGGCTACACCTTC. This rearrangement joins TRBV5-4 to TRBJ1-2; D unresolved. The V gene's germline CDR1 is SGHNT and CDR2 YYREEE (reference sequence). The CDR3 is made up of 12 amino acids. Trimming stripped 4 bases from V and 2 bases from J, with 6 bases between.